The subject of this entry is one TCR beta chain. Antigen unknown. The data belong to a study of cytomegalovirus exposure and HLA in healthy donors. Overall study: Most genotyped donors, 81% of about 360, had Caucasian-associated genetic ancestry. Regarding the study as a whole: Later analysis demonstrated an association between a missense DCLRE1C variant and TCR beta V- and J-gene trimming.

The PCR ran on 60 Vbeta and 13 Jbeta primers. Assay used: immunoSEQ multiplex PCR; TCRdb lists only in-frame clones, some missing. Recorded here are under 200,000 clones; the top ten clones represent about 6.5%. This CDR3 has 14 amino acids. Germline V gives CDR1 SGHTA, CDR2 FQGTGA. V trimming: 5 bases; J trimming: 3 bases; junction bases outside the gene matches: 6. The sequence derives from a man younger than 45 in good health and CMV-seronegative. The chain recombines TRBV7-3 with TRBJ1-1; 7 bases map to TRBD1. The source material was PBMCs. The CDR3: CASSRQGGDTEAFF. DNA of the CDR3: TGTGCCAGCAGCCGCCAGGGGGGAGACACTGAAGCTTTCTTT. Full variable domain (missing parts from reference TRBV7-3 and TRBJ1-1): GAGVSQTPSNKVTEKGKYVELRCDPISGHTALYWYRQSLGQGPEFLIYFQGTGAADDSGLPNDRFFAVRPEGSVSTLKIQRTERGDSAVYLCASSRQGGDTEAFFGQGTRLTVV.